Sequencing of this T cell receptor (beta chain) was carried out in a study of beta chain features in type 1 diabetes. Background on the study: Cell yields, age and gender were similar between patients and healthy donors. Study-wide results and caveats: Moderately but significantly shorter TCRB CDR3s were found in Type 1 diabetes patients in all four CD4+ subsets. The study found fewer insertions and more deletions at VDJ junctions in type 1 diabetes patients. PCR may have favored shorter templates equally in patients and controls.

The isolated RNA, all of it, was reverse transcribed, so expressed TCRB transcripts were what got sequenced. Method: immunoSEQ multiplex PCR; TCRdb's copy keeps in-frame clones and lacks some. This table has about 930,000 clones, roughly 16% appearing once. A word on this clone: The antigen remains unidentified.

The source is a woman younger than 30 in good health. The sequencing sample was made of naive CD4+ T cells from blood.

The CDR3 sequence is CASIEDNYGYTF. The CDR3 region has the DNA TGTGCCAGCATAGAGGATAACTATGGCTACACCTTC. The chain is built from TRBV2 and TRBJ1-2; D is unresolved. V gave up 7 bases and J gave up 1 base, with 7 bases separating them. The CDR3 is 12 amino acids. Germline-derived CDR1 and CDR2 are SNHLY and FYNNEI.